One sample yielded the 18 T cell receptor beta chains listed below, sequenced in a study of T-cell memory formation after mild COVID-19 (dated by TCRdb to 2020 to 2023). Receptor libraries were prepared by 5' RACE. The sequencing machine was an Illumina NovaSeq 6000. Using fastp trimming at Q25 and MiXCR clonotype assembly, TCRdb reanalyzed the public sequencing data and kept in-frame beta chains. Entries are consolidated by CDR3 protein sequence, retaining the most common genes and DNA. The sample table holds about 180,000 distinct CDR3 sequences, of which approximately 16% were seen once. Under 2.5% of the sample is in the top ten clones. Specimen: PBMCs or a T cell subset sorted from them (not recorded which). These receptors were collected from an adult woman who had mild COVID-19 (a few samples of this study predate the infection). The sample titles of this study are shuffled in the database, so cell type and time point are left out; the donor was told from shared clones.

This chain connects TRBV20-1 to TRBJ1-5; a weak D match, TRBD1 (6 bases). Germline lookup yields CDR1 DFQATT and CDR2 SNEGSKA (reference sequence). CDR3 length equals 13 residues. V dropped 5 bases and J dropped 2 bases, with 10 bases sitting between them. DNA for the CDR3: TGCAGTGCTTCCAGGGGTGGCAATCAGCCCCAGCATTTT. This translates into CSASRGGNQPQHF.

This chain uses TRBV5-6 with TRBJ2-7; either TRBD1 or TRBD2 may fit D (5 bases each). The CDR3 extends over 15 amino acids. Between the trimmed V and J ends, which lost 4 bases and 6 bases, there was a span of 20 bases. Germline V gene data show CDR1 as SGHDT and CDR2 as YYEEEE. CDR3 in amino acids: CASSRPGRRSGEQYF. The CDR3 nucleotides read TGTGCCAGCAGCCGCCCGGGACGCCGGTCCGGCGAGCAGTACTTC.

V usage is TRBV7-3 and J usage is TRBJ2-2, with D hard to call. The CDR3 is made up of 16 amino acids. Germline lookup yields CDR1 SGHTA and CDR2 FQGTGA. V lost 1 base and J lost 3, with 12 bases in between. CDR3 DNA: TGTGCCAGCAGCTTAAGCGCCCAGAGTTACACCGGGGAGCTGTTTTTT. Encoded protein: CASSLSAQSYTGELFF.

The chain links TRBV7-2 to TRBJ1-4; D gene ambiguous. This CDR3 contains 12 residues. The germline CDR1 and CDR2 sequences are SGHTA and FQGNSA. The V end was cut by 5 bases, the J end by 7 bases, with 8 bases between. This chain's CDR3 is CASSLWGEKLFF. DNA for the CDR3: TGTGCCAGCAGCCTATGGGGTGAAAAACTGTTTTTT.

This chain links TRBV15 with TRBJ2-3; 9 bases are a match to TRBD2. V was clipped by 3 bases and J by 6 bases; unmatched bases: 7. Germline V lookup: CDR1 LNHNV, CDR2 YYDKDF (reference sequence). The CDR3 covers 15 residues. The CDR3 sequence: CATSSWGLAGDTQYF. In DNA, the CDR3 is TGTGCCACCAGCAGTTGGGGACTAGCAGGGGATACGCAGTATTTT.

This clonotype came up a few times. V and J are TRBV29-1 and TRBJ2-3, with 7 bases matching TRBD2. Germline V CDR1 and CDR2: SQVTM, ANQGSEA. This CDR3 spans 15 amino acids. V was clipped by 6 bases and J by 4 bases; unmatched bases: 13. DNA of the CDR3: TGCAGCGTAGGATATGGGGCTAGCGGATCAGATACGCAGTATTTT. This translates into CSVGYGASGSDTQYF.

J is TRBJ2-7 and V is TRBV9, with D possibly matching TRBD2 (6 bases). The V gene's germline CDR1 is SGDLS and CDR2 YYNGEE. Trimming stripped 0 bases from V and 4 bases from J, with 11 bases between. CDR3 length: 14 residues. This chain's CDR3 is CASSVGDRGYEQYF. The CDR3 coding sequence is TGTGCCAGCAGCGTAGGAGACCGGGGGTACGAGCAGTACTTC. The full variable domain, with the rest looked up from reference TRBV9 and TRBJ2-7, is DSGVTQTPKHLITATGQRVTLRCSPRSGDLSVYWYQQSLDQGLQFLIQYYNGEERAKGNILERFSAQQFPDLHSELNLSSLELGDSALYFCASSVGDRGYEQYFGPGTRLTVT.

This clonotype was seen repeatedly, ten times or more. V is TRBV5-5 and J is TRBJ2-5; TRBD1 matches 7 bases. Unmatched junction bases numbered 12, after V lost 3 bases and J lost 7 bases. CDR3 size: 15 residues. The germline CDR1 and CDR2 sequences are SGHKS and YYEKEE (reference sequence). CDR3: CASSSGTATSGTQYF. The CDR3 bases are TGTGCCAGCAGCTCCGGGACAGCCACGTCGGGGACCCAGTACTTC.

This clonotype was detected a few times. This chain links TRBV5-4 with TRBJ2-5, with 8 bases matching TRBD2. The length of the CDR3 is 15 residues. V was pared by 4 bases and J by 5 bases, with 10 bases of the junction left unmatched. The germline V gene has CDR1 SGHNT and CDR2 YYREEE (reference sequence). The CDR3 coding sequence is TGTGCCAGCAGCCCGGACGGCGGGGGGAGTGAGACCCAGTACTTC. It translates to CASSPDGGGSETQYF.

The rearrangement uses TRBV24-1 and TRBJ2-3; D remains unclear. V was trimmed by 4 bases and J by 0 bases, leaving 4 bases between them. Germline lookup yields CDR1 KGHDR and CDR2 SFDVKD. CDR3 length: 13 amino acids. The CDR3 protein is CATSDDSTDTQYF. CDR3 sequence (DNA): TGTGCCACCAGTGACGACAGCACAGATACGCAGTATTTT.

This clonotype has more than one count but fewer than ten. The rearrangement links TRBV6-2 or TRBV6-3 to TRBJ1-1; TRBD1 is a possible D gene (6 bases). The CDR3 consists of 13 residues. Germline-derived CDR1 and CDR2 are MNHEY and SVGEGT. The V gene lost 7 bases and the J gene lost 4 bases, with 13 bases spanning the gap. For the CDR3, the DNA is TGTGCCAGCACCCTAGGGGGGATCACTGAAGCTTTCTTT. Its protein product is CASTLGGITEAFF.

The chain combines TRBV24-1 with TRBJ1-2; D gene unclear. V dropped 1 base and J dropped 0 bases, with 5 bases sitting between them. CDR3 length: 14 residues. CDR1 is KGHDR, CDR2 SFDVKD, per germline. This CDR3 is CATSDLNTNYGYTF. The CDR3, as DNA: TGTGCCACCAGTGATTTAAATACTAACTATGGCTACACCTTC.

The chain has TRBV4-3 and TRBJ1-2, with 8 bases matching TRBD1. The V segment lost 10 bases and the J segment 8 bases; nucleotides outside the gene matches: 15. Germline V gene lookup returns CDR1 LGHNA and CDR2 YSLEER. The CDR3 consists of 14 residues. CDR3 bases: TGCGCCACTTCGCCCGGGACAGGCAGGTGGGGCTACACCTTC. This encodes CATSPGTGRWGYTF.

This clonotype showed up just once. The chain is built from TRBV15 and TRBJ2-7; D possibly corresponds to TRBD1 (6 bases). Trimming removed 4 bases from V and 3 bases from J, with 10 bases in between. Germline V gives CDR1 LNHNV, CDR2 YYDKDF (reference sequence). This CDR3 has 13 residues. CDR3 bases: TGTGCCACCAGCACAGGACAGAACTACGAGCAGTACTTC. It specifies CATSTGQNYEQYF.

The V call is TRBV6-6, the J call TRBJ2-7; D possibly corresponds to TRBD1 (8 bases). CDR3 length: 14 residues. The germline V and J ends were trimmed by 6 bases and 5 bases, with 17 bases remaining between them. Germline V gene sequence: CDR1 MNHNY, CDR2 SVGAGI (reference sequence). The CDR3 DNA reads TGTGCCAGCAGAACGACAGGGGAGGGCCACGAGCAGTACTTC. Encoded protein: CASRTTGEGHEQYF.

This clonotype was counted between two and nine times. The chain recombines TRBV5-1 with TRBJ2-7, with TRBD1 matching over 9 bases. CDR3 size: 16 residues. Germline loops: CDR1 SGHRS, CDR2 YFSETQ. V was pared by 0 bases and J by 6 bases, with 10 bases of the junction left unmatched. This CDR3 reads CASSLEGSDRGGEQYF. In DNA, the CDR3 is TGCGCCAGCAGCTTGGAGGGGAGCGACAGGGGGGGCGAGCAGTACTTC.

The chain couples TRBV27 to TRBJ1-4, with D unclear. Germline-derived CDR1 and CDR2 are MNHEY and SMNVEV (reference sequence). CDR3 length: 14 amino acids. V was shortened by 6 bases and J by 7 bases, with 15 bases between the two germline ends. The CDR3 sequence: CASSQVWMAEKLFF. Written as DNA, the CDR3 is TGTGCCAGCAGCCAGGTTTGGATGGCTGAAAAACTGTTTTTT. Full variable domain (remainder filled in from reference TRBV27 and TRBJ1-4): EAQVTQNPRYLITVTGKKLTVTCSQNMNHEYMSWYRQDPGLGLRQIYYSMNVEVTDKGDVPEGYKVSRKEKRNFPLILESPSPNQTSLYFCASSQVWMAEKLFFGSGTQLSVL.

This clonotype was seen ten or more times. The chain employs TRBV12-3 or TRBV12-4 and TRBJ2-5, with TRBD2 matching over 9 bases. The CDR3 contains 15 residues. The V segment lost 0 bases and the J segment 4 bases; nucleotides outside the gene matches: 3. CDR3 in amino acids: CASSLAQAGGETQYF. For the CDR3, the DNA is TGTGCCAGCAGTTTAGCGCAAGCGGGGGGAGAGACCCAGTACTTC.